This T cell receptor (beta chain) was documented in a study of blood T cell repertoires in COVID-19. The V gene's germline CDR1 is LNHNV and CDR2 YYDKDF (reference sequence). The trim removed 0 bases at V and 2 bases at J, leaving 4 bases unmatched. There are 16 residues in the CDR3. Produced via immunoSEQ multiplex PCR; TCRdb's table is partial and in-frame only. The sample records around 390,000 clones, around nine tenths being singletons. This TCR came from a woman aged 45-65 years who had recovered from COVID-19. J is TRBJ2-3 and V is TRBV15; 8 positions agree with TRBD2. Sequenced: PBMCs or T cells enriched from blood (not recorded which). This chain's CDR3 is CATSRDRGLVTDTQYF. The CDR3 bases are TGTGCCACCAGCAGAGATAGGGGACTAGTCACAGATACGCAGTATTTT. The whole variable domain, filled in from reference TRBV15 and TRBJ2-3, reads DAMVIQNPRYQVTQFGKPVTLSCSQTLNHNVMYWYQQKSSQAPKLLFHYYDKDFNNEADTPDNFQSRRPNTSFCFLDIRSPGLGDTAMYLCATSRDRGLVTDTQYFGPGTRLTVL.